Below are 20 T cell receptor beta chains sequenced from a single sample in a study of blood T cell repertoires in COVID-19. Data came from immunoSEQ multiplex PCR; TCRdb stores just in-frame clones and leaves some out. This table holds approximately 230,000 clones, around 87% found once. Material for sequencing was PBMCs or T cells enriched from blood (not recorded which). These receptors all come from a woman aged 30 to 39 with acute COVID-19.

The chain uses TRBV10-2 and TRBJ2-7; 9 bases agree with TRBD2. After removal of 4 bases from V and 5 bases from J, the junction contained 3 bases not matched to a gene. The CDR3 has 13 amino acids. Germline CDR1 is WSHSY and CDR2 is SAAADI. The CDR3 protein is CASSGLAGHEQYF. CDR3 nucleotide sequence: TGCGCCAGCAGTGGGCTAGCGGGACACGAGCAGTACTTC.

The genes are TRBV6-6 and TRBJ1-3; 7 bases line up with TRBD1. CDR3 length: 16 amino acids. Germline-derived CDR1 and CDR2 are MNHNY and SVGAGI (reference sequence). V shed 2 bases, J shed 7 bases, and the junction held 11 bases outside the gene matches. CDR3 sequence reads: CASSYPSGGRMNTIYF. Here the CDR3 DNA reads TGTGCCAGCAGTTACCCCTCAGGGGGTAGGATGAACACCATATATTTT.

The CDR3 loop is CASSLYPKGEWREHGTQYF. DNA for the CDR3: TGCGCCAGCAGCTTGTATCCTAAAGGGGAGTGGCGGGAGCATGGGACCCAGTACTTC. This sequence joins TRBV5-1 and TRBJ2-5; TRBD2 matches at 7 bases. CDR1 is SGHRS and CDR2 is YFSETQ in the germline V gene. Germline trimming cut 1 base from V and 7 bases from J; bases unmatched to any gene: 22. The CDR3 is made up of 19 amino acids.

V usage is TRBV2 and J usage is TRBJ2-1; TRBD2 matches at 9 bases. This CDR3 is built from 14 residues. Germline loops: CDR1 SNHLY, CDR2 FYNNEI. V lost 6 bases to trimming and J lost 9 bases; unmatched junction nucleotides: 9. The CDR3 sequence: CASRGLAGSTEQFF. Here the CDR3 DNA reads TGTGCCAGCAGGGGGCTAGCGGGATCGACTGAGCAGTTCTTC.

This clone was counted a single time. The CDR3 nucleotides are TGTGCCACCAGTGATTCTCACGGGGATTCACCCCTCCACTTT. Its translation: CATSDSHGDSPLHF. V is TRBV24-1 and J is TRBJ1-6; D is unclear. V lost 2 bases and J lost 8, with 9 bases in between. Germline V CDR1 and CDR2: KGHDR, SFDVKD. The CDR3 totals 14 residues.

J is TRBJ1-4 and V is TRBV2; no firm D call. Germline V lookup: CDR1 SNHLY, CDR2 FYNNEI. The CDR3 spans 15 residues. Trimming stripped 7 bases from V and 0 bases from J, with 12 bases between. The CDR3 DNA reads TGTGCCAGCACCGTATTCTTTGCAACTAATGAAAAACTGTTTTTT. Its protein is CASTVFFATNEKLFF.

This clone has just a few counts. The chain couples TRBV5-1 to TRBJ2-2; D may be TRBD2 (6 bases). Germline loops: CDR1 SGHRS, CDR2 YFSETQ. CDR3 length: 16 residues. V dropped 2 bases and J dropped 0 bases, with 11 bases sitting between them. The CDR3 DNA reads TGCGCCAGCAGCTTAAACCCGGGAGCGAACACCGGGGAGCTGTTTTTT. Its translation: CASSLNPGANTGELFF. Using reference TRBV5-1 and TRBJ2-2 for the parts outside the CDR3, the full variable domain is KAGVTQTPRYLIKTRGQQVTLSCSPISGHRSVSWYQQTPGQGLQFLFEYFSETQRNKGNFPGRFSGRQFSNSRSEMNVSTLELGDSALYLCASSLNPGANTGELFFGEGSRLTVL.

The rearrangement links TRBV5-6 to TRBJ2-3; D is perhaps TRBD2 (5 bases). V was trimmed by 0 bases and J by 5 bases, leaving 7 bases between them. Germline-derived CDR1 and CDR2 are SGHDT and YYEEEE. The CDR3 contains 13 residues. The CDR3 DNA follows: TGTGCCAGCAGCTTGGAGGCGGGAGATACGCAGTATTTT. Its translation is CASSLEAGDTQYF.

This chain connects TRBV18 to TRBJ2-7, with 8 positions matching TRBD1. V was pared by 3 bases and J by 3 bases, with 1 base of the junction left unmatched. Germline CDR1 KGHSH, CDR2 LQKENI. The CDR3 extends over 13 amino acids. CDR3 nucleotide sequence: TGTGCCAGCTCACCCGGGACAGGCTACGAGCAGTACTTC. Amino acids: CASSPGTGYEQYF.

This chain connects TRBV18 to TRBJ1-1, with D tentatively TRBD1 (6 bases). V gave up 6 bases and J gave up 1 base, with 9 bases separating them. There are 13 residues in the CDR3. The germline gives CDR1 KGHSH, CDR2 LQKENI. CDR3 sequence reads: CASSEGQNTEAFF. The CDR3 DNA follows: TGTGCCAGCTCTGAGGGACAGAACACTGAAGCTTTCTTT.

V usage is TRBV14 and J usage is TRBJ1-4; no firm D call. This CDR3 contains 13 residues. The V end lost 3 bases, the J end lost 7 bases, and 9 bases lay between the germline ends. Germline CDR1 reads SGHDN; CDR2 reads FVKESK. This CDR3 reads CASSQYRGEKLFF. The CDR3 region has the DNA TGTGCCAGCAGCCAGTATCGCGGTGAAAAACTGTTTTTT.

The J gene is TRBJ1-1, the V gene TRBV24-1; D gene uncertain. The CDR3 loop spans 14 amino acids. V gave up 6 bases and J gave up 4 bases, with 14 bases separating them. Germline V lookup: CDR1 KGHDR, CDR2 SFDVKD. The CDR3 DNA is TGTGCCACCAGTCTTGGCGGTACTAGCACTGAAGCTTTCTTT. Residues: CATSLGGTSTEAFF.

The gene calls are TRBV3-1 (or the pseudogene TRBV3-2) and TRBJ2-5, with TRBD2 identical over 12 bases. CDR3 size: 16 residues. Germline V lookup: CDR1 LGHDT, CDR2 YNNKEL (reference sequence). The J segment lost 7 bases and the V segment lost 0 bases, leaving 6 bases of the junction unmatched. The CDR3 region is CASSQDLAGGSGTQYF. The CDR3 bases are TGTGCCAGCAGCCAAGACCTAGCGGGAGGGTCAGGGACCCAGTACTTC.

This rearrangement joins TRBV6-2 or TRBV6-3 to TRBJ2-7, with D possibly TRBD2 on 6 matching bases. Germline V gene data show CDR1 as MNHEY and CDR2 as SVGEGT. This CDR3 comprises 16 residues. The V and J ends lost 6 bases and 4 bases respectively, with 22 bases between them. DNA for the CDR3: TGTGCCAGCAGCCGGGGACTCCCTCCTAATATTTACGAGCAGTACTTC. Protein sequence: CASSRGLPPNIYEQYF.

V gene TRBV11-2 combines with J gene TRBJ1-1; a weak D match, TRBD1 (6 bases). With 1 base removed from V and 1 base from J, the gap between germline ends came to 16 bases. Germline V lookup: CDR1 SGHAT, CDR2 FQNNGV. The CDR3 contains 17 residues. The CDR3 sequence: CASSLGLQGAGNTEAFF. The CDR3 region has the DNA TGTGCCAGCAGCTTAGGGCTACAGGGTGCGGGGAACACTGAAGCTTTCTTT.

This sequence joins TRBV4-1 and TRBJ2-7; D unresolved. Trimming took 0 bases from V and 0 from J, leaving 9 bases between them. The V gene's germline CDR1 is MGHRA and CDR2 YSYEKL. The CDR3 is made up of 15 amino acids. The CDR3 DNA reads as TGCGCCAGCAGCCAAGAGAGAGTTTACTCCTACGAGCAGTACTTC. This codes for CASSQERVYSYEQYF.

This clone was detected only once. V usage is TRBV3-1 (or the pseudogene TRBV3-2) and J usage is TRBJ1-2, with 11 bases identical to TRBD1. V gave up 4 bases and J gave up 0 bases; unmatched junction bases: 7. Germline CDR1 LGHDT, CDR2 YNNKEL (reference sequence). The CDR3 contains 17 residues. The CDR3 sequence: CASSLGTGGTSNYGYTF. The CDR3 DNA follows: TGTGCCAGCAGCCTAGGGACAGGGGGGACCTCTAACTATGGCTACACCTTC.

The V call is TRBV19, the J call TRBJ2-5; D call uncertain. CDR3 length: 13 amino acids. Germline loops: CDR1 LNHDA, CDR2 SQIVND (reference sequence). Between the trimmed V and J ends, which lost 2 bases and 1 base, there was a span of 5 bases. The CDR3 is CASSINGQETQYF. The CDR3 bases are TGTGCCAGTAGTATAAACGGCCAAGAGACCCAGTACTTC. The whole variable domain, filled in from reference TRBV19 and TRBJ2-5, reads DGGITQSPKYLFRKEGQNVTLSCEQNLNHDAMYWYRQDPGQGLRLIYYSQIVNDFQKGDIAEGYSVSREKKESFPLTVTSAQKNPTAFYLCASSINGQETQYFGPGTRLLVL.

The chain has TRBV27 and TRBJ1-5, with 12 bases that match TRBD1. V gave up 6 bases and J gave up 7 bases; unmatched junction bases: 7. Germline loops: CDR1 MNHEY, CDR2 SMNVEV (reference sequence). The length of the CDR3 is 15 residues. DNA for the CDR3: TGTGCCAGCAGCCCAGGGACAGGGGGCTGGCAGCCCCAGCATTTT. Encoded protein: CASSPGTGGWQPQHF.

The rearrangement uses TRBV16 and TRBJ1-1; a possible D gene is TRBD1 (5 bases). CDR3 length: 15 residues. Trimming stripped 4 bases from V and 0 bases from J, with 12 bases between. The germline gives CDR1 KGHSY, CDR2 FQNENV. The CDR3 DNA sequence: TGTGCCAGCAGCCGCCGGGGGGAAATGAACACTGAAGCTTTCTTT. This translates into CASSRRGEMNTEAFF.